Presented here are 32 T cell receptor beta chains from one specimen sequenced in a study of cytotoxic CD8 clonotypes in ibrutinib-treated CLL. Clones were read by immunoSEQ multiplex PCR, and TCRdb kept only the in-frame ones, dropping some. The data contain some 200,000 clones, 65% to 80% of them singletons. Sequenced here: PBMCs, sampled after 12 months of ibrutinib treatment. The origin of the receptors is a human donor with chronic lymphocytic leukemia.

The chain has TRBV27 and TRBJ2-1; TRBD2 agrees at 12 bases. The CDR3 length is 18 residues. Germline-derived CDR1 and CDR2 are MNHEY and SMNVEV (reference sequence). V lost 2 bases to trimming and J lost 6 bases; unmatched junction nucleotides: 11. The CDR3 region is CASSLRRAMGLAGNEQFF. The CDR3 region has the DNA TGTGCCAGCAGTTTACGACGCGCAATGGGACTAGCGGGCAATGAGCAGTTCTTC.

This clone is a singleton in its sample. The chain recombines TRBV30 with TRBJ2-1; TRBD2 matches at 10 bases. The germline V gene encodes CDR1 GTSNPN and CDR2 SVGIG (reference sequence). The CDR3 extends over 12 amino acids. Germline trimming cut 1 base from V and 10 bases from J; bases unmatched to any gene: 1. The CDR3 coding sequence is TGTGCCTGGAGTGGACTAGCGGGCGAGCAGTTCTTC. Encoded protein: CAWSGLAGEQFF.

The chain has TRBV10-3 and TRBJ1-2; D is possibly TRBD1 (6 bases). The CDR3 is made up of 13 amino acids. The V gene's germline CDR1 is ENHRY and CDR2 SYGVKD. The V gene lost 5 bases and the J gene lost 2 bases, with 9 bases spanning the gap. CDR3 in amino acids: CAISYQGNYGYTF. In nucleotides, the CDR3 is TGTGCCATCAGTTATCAGGGGAACTATGGCTACACCTTC.

This clone has a handful of counts. V gene TRBV19 combines with J gene TRBJ1-5, with 7 bases aligning to TRBD1. There are 17 residues in the CDR3. Per germline, CDR1 LNHDA and CDR2 SQIVND (reference sequence). V gave up 1 base and J gave up 6 bases; unmatched junction bases: 12. The CDR3 coding sequence is TGTGCCAGTAGTATAGCGAACAGGGGAGGAGTGATTCAGCCCCAGCATTTT. Translation: CASSIANRGGVIQPQHF.

Comments on this clone: Other DNA variants within this sample encode the same CDR3. The chain links TRBV7-3 to TRBJ1-1; 8 bases are a match to TRBD1. V lost 4 bases and J lost 3; bases outside the gene matches: 1. Per germline, CDR1 SGHTA and CDR2 FQGTGA. The CDR3 totals 13 residues. This CDR3 reads CASSSDRDTEAFF. CDR3 DNA: TGTGCCAGCAGCTCGGACAGGGACACTGAAGCTTTCTTT.

The V call is TRBV5-8, the J call TRBJ2-3; the match to TRBD2 covers 12 bases. Germline assignment: CDR1 SGHTS and CDR2 YDEGEE. The CDR3 covers 15 residues. J was trimmed by 6 bases and V by 4 bases; bases with no gene match: 6. This chain's CDR3 is CASSKNLAGGDTQYF. Here the CDR3 DNA reads TGTGCCAGCAGCAAGAACCTAGCGGGAGGGGATACGCAGTATTTT. Together with reference TRBV5-8 and TRBJ2-3, the CDR3 gives the full variable domain: EAGVTQSPTHLIKTRGQQATLRCSPISGHTSVYWYQQALGLGLQFLLWYDEGEERNRGNFPPRFSGRQFPNYSSELNVNALELEDSALYLCASSKNLAGGDTQYFGPGTRLTVL.

J is TRBJ2-5 and V is TRBV30; TRBD1 might be the D (5 bases). The V end lost 4 bases, the J end lost 5 bases, and 11 bases lay between the germline ends. CDR3 size: 12 residues. Germline V gene sequence: CDR1 GTSNPN, CDR2 SVGIG (reference sequence). This CDR3 is CAWTPGLETQYF. CDR3 nucleotide sequence: TGTGCCTGGACTCCAGGGCTGGAGACCCAGTACTTC. The whole variable domain, remainder taken from reference TRBV30 and TRBJ2-5, is SQTIHQWPATLVQPVGSPLSLECTVEGTSNPNLYWYRQAAGRGLQLLFYSVGIGQISSEVPQNLSASRPQDRQFILSSKKLLLSDSGFYLCAWTPGLETQYFGPGTRLLVL.

The sample holds a few counts of this clone. The chain recombines TRBV9 with TRBJ2-7; no definite D call. The CDR3 covers 14 residues. Deletions cut 0 bases from V and 7 bases from J, with 14 bases between. CDR1 is SGDLS and CDR2 is YYNGEE in the germline V gene. The CDR3 bases are TGTGCCAGCAGCGTAGGTACGGGCCGTATGGAGCAGTACTTC. The encoded protein is CASSVGTGRMEQYF.

This chain uses TRBV7-3 with TRBJ2-1; the D gene is possibly TRBD2 (6 bases). V lost 2 bases and J lost 0, with 11 bases in between. This CDR3 has 16 residues. CDR1 SGHTA and CDR2 FQGTGA come from the germline V gene. CDR3 sequence reads: CASSLQPGVSYNEQFF. CDR3 sequence (DNA): TGTGCCAGCAGCTTACAACCGGGAGTCTCCTACAATGAGCAGTTCTTC.

The CDR3 loop reads CASSYGRTNTGELFF. DNA for the CDR3: TGTGCCAGCAGCTACGGGAGAACGAACACCGGGGAGCTGTTTTTT. This chain uses TRBV7-2 with TRBJ2-2; possible D gene TRBD2, 6 bases. The germline gives CDR1 SGHTA, CDR2 FQGNSA. This CDR3 contains 15 residues. The V gene lost 4 bases and the J gene lost 0 bases, with 9 bases spanning the gap. The entire variable domain, with the rest obtained from reference TRBV7-2 and TRBJ2-2, is as follows: GAGVSQSPSNKVTEKGKDVELRCDPISGHTALYWYRQSLGQGLEFLIYFQGNSAPDKSGLPSDRFSAERTGGSVSTLTIQRTQQEDSAVYLCASSYGRTNTGELFFGEGSRLTVL.

On this clone itself: A junction end diverges from the germline sequence, so it may reflect a read error. The gene calls are TRBV7-7 and TRBJ1-1; no firm D call. This CDR3 region has 13 residues. Germline V gives CDR1 SSHAT, CDR2 FNYEAQ (reference sequence). Here the CDR3 reads CASSFFKPGEAFF. CDR3 nucleotides: TGTGCTAGCAGCTTCTTTAAACCGGGCGAAGCTTTCTTT. The whole variable domain, remainder taken from reference TRBV7-7 and TRBJ1-1, is GAGVSQSPRYKVTKRGQDVTLRCDPISSHATLYWYQQALGQGPEFLTYFNYEAQPDKSGLPSDRFSAERPEGSISTLTIQRTEQRDSAMYRCASSFFKPGEAFFGQGTRLTVV.

The CDR3 protein is CASSRRVGGTDTQYF. Written as DNA, the CDR3 is TGCGCCAGCAGCCGACGAGTGGGGGGCACAGATACGCAGTATTTT. The chain joins TRBV5-1 to TRBJ2-3, with D possibly being TRBD1 or TRBD2 (5 bases each). Germline CDR1 is SGHRS and CDR2 is YFSETQ. V lost 4 bases, J lost 1 base, and 13 bases lay in between. This CDR3 spans 15 amino acids. Full variable domain (rest looked up from reference TRBV5-1 and TRBJ2-3): KAGVTQTPRYLIKTRGQQVTLSCSPISGHRSVSWYQQTPGQGLQFLFEYFSETQRNKGNFPGRFSGRQFSNSRSEMNVSTLELGDSALYLCASSRRVGGTDTQYFGPGTRLTVL.

The chain's CDR3 is CASTTGGGRDTQYF. For the CDR3, the DNA is TGTGCCAGCACCACAGGGGGGGGGAGAGATACGCAGTATTTT. The chain couples TRBV11-2 to TRBJ2-3, with D possibly being TRBD1 (8 bases). The CDR3 is made up of 14 amino acids. V was clipped by 7 bases and J by 5 bases, with 16 bases between them. CDR1 and CDR2 (germline): SGHAT, FQNNGV.

The chain recombines TRBV28 with TRBJ2-7; possibly TRBD1 or TRBD2 for D (7 bases each). This CDR3 has 15 amino acids. Germline assignment: CDR1 MDHEN and CDR2 SYDVKM. V lost 5 bases to trimming and J lost 9 bases, with 23 bases between them. CDR3 sequence (DNA): TGTGCCAGCAGTCCCGGGTACAGGGGCGAGCGGGGGCAGTACTTC. Protein product: CASSPGYRGERGQYF.

The chain combines TRBV5-1 with TRBJ2-5, with TRBD2 matching 8 bases. The J segment lost 4 bases and the V segment lost 0 bases, leaving 2 bases of the junction unmatched. This CDR3 has 14 residues. Germline CDR1 is SGHRS and CDR2 is YFSETQ. As DNA, the CDR3 is TGCGCCAGCAGCTTGGGCCTAGCGGGAGAGACCCAGTACTTC. Residues: CASSLGLAGETQYF.

V is TRBV19 and J is TRBJ2-5; 7 bases are a match to TRBD1. The germline V gene encodes CDR1 LNHDA and CDR2 SQIVND (reference sequence). This CDR3 has 14 residues. The V segment lost 5 bases and the J segment 1 base; nucleotides outside the gene matches: 4. CDR3 DNA sequence: TGTGCCAGTAGTCCTTGGACAGGCCAAGAGACCCAGTACTTC. Its protein product is CASSPWTGQETQYF. The variable domain in full, completed from reference TRBV19 and TRBJ2-5, reads DGGITQSPKYLFRKEGQNVTLSCEQNLNHDAMYWYRQDPGQGLRLIYYSQIVNDFQKGDIAEGYSVSREKKESFPLTVTSAQKNPTAFYLCASSPWTGQETQYFGPGTRLLVL.

This chain links TRBV27 with TRBJ1-5; TRBD1 agrees at 10 bases. Germline CDR1 MNHEY, CDR2 SMNVEV (reference sequence). The CDR3 is 17 amino acids. V dropped 5 bases and J dropped 5; count of bases not matched to a gene: 12. The CDR3 coding sequence is TGTGCCAGCAGTCCCTATCGTACGGACAGGGGGTATCAGCCCCAGCATTTT. Its protein is CASSPYRTDRGYQPQHF.

This sequence joins TRBV28 and TRBJ1-2; D remains unclear. The ends were cut back, 5 bases at V and 5 bases at J, with 9 bases in the middle. Germline V gene data show CDR1 as MDHEN and CDR2 as SYDVKM. CDR3 size: 12 residues. The CDR3 region is CASSLASYGYTF. Written as DNA, the CDR3 is TGTGCCAGCAGTCTAGCATCTTATGGCTACACCTTC.

This clone occurred once. The genes are TRBV2 and TRBJ2-7, with 9 nucleotides matching TRBD2. The junction had 13 bases not matched to a gene; V was cut back by 7 bases and J by 6 bases. The CDR3 extends over 15 amino acids. Germline V gene data show CDR1 as SNHLY and CDR2 as FYNNEI. CDR3 DNA sequence: TGTGCCAGCATTAGAGCGGGAGGAGGGGCCTCCGAGCAGTACTTC. It yields the protein CASIRAGGGASEQYF.

V usage is TRBV11-2 and J usage is TRBJ2-1; 9 nucleotides match TRBD2. J lost 11 bases, V lost 3 bases, and 14 bases had no gene match. From germline, CDR1 is SGHAT and CDR2 FQNNGV. This CDR3 contains 16 residues. The CDR3 region is CASSFGTSLRRGKQFF. The CDR3 nucleotides are TGTGCCAGCAGCTTTGGGACTAGCCTTCGGCGGGGTAAGCAGTTCTTC.

The genes are TRBV2 and TRBJ2-2; TRBD2 aligns across 14 bases. Germline assignment: CDR1 SNHLY and CDR2 FYNNEI. J lost 6 bases, V lost 6 bases, and 3 bases had no gene match. This CDR3 region has 15 residues. CDR3 sequence reads: CASRGTSGSPGELFF. In DNA, the CDR3 is TGTGCCAGCAGAGGGACTAGCGGGAGCCCCGGGGAGCTGTTTTTT.

CDR3 DNA: TGTGCCAGCAGTACGTCCGGACAGGGGACTAACACTGAAGCTTTCTTT. This translates into CASSTSGQGTNTEAFF. The chain combines TRBV28 with TRBJ1-1, with 9 positions matching TRBD1. This CDR3 comprises 16 residues. Unmatched junction bases numbered 9, after V lost 5 bases and J lost 2 bases. Germline V lookup: CDR1 MDHEN, CDR2 SYDVKM. Together with reference TRBV28 and TRBJ1-1, the CDR3 gives the full variable domain: DVKVTQSSRYLVKRTGEKVFLECVQDMDHENMFWYRQDPGLGLRLIYFSYDVKMKEKGDIPEGYSVSREKKERFSLILESASTNQTSMYLCASSTSGQGTNTEAFFGQGTRLTVV.

V usage is TRBV27 and J usage is TRBJ1-2, with 7 bases identical to TRBD1. CDR1 MNHEY and CDR2 SMNVEV come from the germline V gene (reference sequence). The CDR3 extends over 13 amino acids. After removal of 6 bases from V and 8 bases from J, the junction contained 9 bases not matched to a gene. CDR3 region: CASSQGVFWGYTF. The CDR3 region has the DNA TGTGCCAGCAGCCAGGGGGTATTTTGGGGCTACACCTTC.

This clone came up once. The V call is TRBV30, the J call TRBJ2-7; the D gene could be TRBD1 or TRBD2 (6 bases each). Germline CDR1 is GTSNPN and CDR2 is SVGIG (reference sequence). With 4 bases removed from V and 4 bases from J, the gap between germline ends came to 11 bases. The CDR3 has 12 residues. CDR3 nucleotides: TGTGCCTGGAATGGAGGGGGATACGAGCAGTACTTC. It encodes CAWNGGGYEQYF.

The CDR3, as DNA: TGTGCCAGTAGTATTCAGGGATTTGGTTTATCCGGTCTAGAGCAGTTCTTC. Its protein is CASSIQGFGLSGLEQFF. The rearrangement links TRBV19 to TRBJ2-1; D may be TRBD1 (5 bases). With 3 bases removed from V and 10 bases from J, the gap between germline ends came to 25 bases. This CDR3 has 17 residues. Per the germline V gene, CDR1 is LNHDA and CDR2 is SQIVND (reference sequence).

This chain joins TRBV28 and TRBJ2-7; D perhaps matches TRBD1 (6 bases). CDR3 length: 13 amino acids. With 5 bases removed from V and 4 bases from J, the gap between germline ends came to 12 bases. Germline V gives CDR1 MDHEN, CDR2 SYDVKM. The CDR3 bases are TGTGCCAGCAGTCTCCAGACAGGTTACGAGCAGTACTTC. It encodes CASSLQTGYEQYF.

The chain employs TRBV4-3 and TRBJ2-1; no reliable D call. CDR1 and CDR2 (germline): LGHNA, YSLEER. The CDR3 contains 15 residues. Trimming took off 3 bases at V and 1 base at J, with 10 bases between the two ends. CDR3 sequence: CASSHDSRSYNEQFF. Written as DNA, the CDR3 is TGCGCCAGCAGCCATGACTCGAGGTCCTACAATGAGCAGTTCTTC.

This clone was picked up a small number of times. This chain uses TRBV9 with TRBJ2-3; a possible D gene is TRBD1 (6 bases). The CDR3 consists of 17 residues. Germline V gene sequence: CDR1 SGDLS, CDR2 YYNGEE. V lost 2 bases and J 3 bases, leaving 19 bases between the germline ends. CDR3 sequence reads: CASSVEWGPVSTDTQYF. CDR3 coding DNA: TGTGCCAGCAGCGTCGAGTGGGGGCCGGTGTCGACAGATACGCAGTATTTT.

This sequence joins TRBV18 and TRBJ1-1; 9 bases align to TRBD1. V lost 4 bases, J lost 10 bases, and 7 bases stayed unmatched. This CDR3 has 13 residues. Germline V gives CDR1 KGHSH, CDR2 LQKENI. In nucleotides, the CDR3 is TGTGCCAGCTCACTCCGGACAGGGGTTGGAGCTTTCTTT. Translated, it gives CASSLRTGVGAFF. Drawing the rest from reference TRBV18 and TRBJ1-1, the complete variable domain is NAGVMQNPRHLVRRRGQEARLRCSPMKGHSHVYWYRQLPEEGLKFMVYLQKENIIDESGMPKERFSAEFPKEGPSILRIQQVVRGDSAAYFCASSLRTGVGAFFGQGTRLTVV.

The CDR3 protein is CASSQVEFNYGYTF. In nucleotides, the CDR3 is TGTGCCAGCAGCCAAGTCGAGTTTAACTATGGCTACACCTTC. The chain recombines TRBV4-2 with TRBJ1-2; no clear D. Germline CDR1 is LGHNA and CDR2 is YNFKEQ. The germline V and J ends were trimmed by 1 base and 1 base, with 7 bases remaining between them. This CDR3 has 14 amino acids.

The CDR3 loop reads CAWNRRNTEAFF. The CDR3 DNA sequence: TGTGCCTGGAATAGGCGGAACACTGAAGCTTTCTTT. The chain joins TRBV30 to TRBJ1-1; no clear D gene. The germline V gene has CDR1 GTSNPN and CDR2 SVGIG (reference sequence). Trimming pared 4 bases from V and 1 base from J, leaving 7 bases between. CDR3 length: 12 amino acids.

The gene calls are TRBV7-2 and TRBJ2-4; D is unclear. The CDR3 is 15 residues long. Per germline, CDR1 SGHTA and CDR2 FQGNSA. Trimming removed 1 base at V and 9 bases at J, with 16 bases between. The CDR3 region is CASSLDKGYGAIQYF. For the CDR3, the DNA is TGTGCCAGCAGCTTAGACAAGGGCTATGGAGCCATTCAGTACTTC.